The present T cell receptor beta chain was sequenced within a study of T cells after yellow fever vaccination. The CDR3 is made up of 16 amino acids. V dropped 6 bases and J dropped 4 bases, with 19 bases sitting between them. TCRdb independently ran MiXCR on the 5' RACE reads; one entry per CDR3 protein. The sample shows fewer than 350,000 distinct CDR3 sequences, about 3.5% of them seen only once. The clonotype originates from a man aged 18-30 years who received the YFV17D yellow fever vaccine. Sequenced material: PBMCs, taken on the day of the yellow fever booster vaccination. The rearrangement links TRBV12-3 or TRBV12-4 to TRBJ2-1; possibly TRBD2 for D (6 bases). The CDR3 here is CASRSPPAGPYNEQFF. The CDR3 nucleotides are TGTGCCAGCAGGTCCCCGCCAGCGGGCCCTTACAATGAGCAGTTCTTC.